This T cell receptor beta chain was identified during a study of T cells expressing NK-cell markers. Study-level information: All TCR beta repertoires analysed originated from sorted CD3+CD56+NKG2C+, CD3+CD56+NKG2C- and CD3+CD56-NKG2C+ T cells. Points from the study as a whole: In roughly six donors, dominant CD3+CD56+NKG2C+ clonotypes ranked among the top 10 CD8+ clonotypes. Also leading the CD3+CD56-NKG2C+ fraction in a few donors were these clonotypes.

UMI-tagged 5'RACE template switching yielded the TCR beta cDNA. TCRdb reanalyzed the 5' RACE reads, giving one entry per CDR3 protein sequence and no DNA. Reported are some 410,000 distinct CDR3 sequences; the ten largest clones contain 7.3%. Concerning this clonotype itself: Its matching antigen is unknown.

The receptor's source is a woman aged 18 to 69 in good health. Sequenced material: blood T cells: a sorted CD56 or NKG2C T cell subset, CD4+ or CD8+ T cells, or bulk PBMC T cells (not recorded which).

CDR3 amino acids: CASGRAAGNTIYF. This chain connects TRBV9 to TRBJ1-3. The germline V gene encodes CDR1 SGDLS and CDR2 YYNGEE. This CDR3 comprises 13 residues.